This T cell receptor (beta chain) emerged from a study of blood T cell repertoires in COVID-19. Overall study context: The United States, Italy and Spain supplied acute and convalescent COVID-19 samples. T cells, B-cell-depleted T cells, or PBMCs supplied cDNA or gDNA.

Measured with immunoSEQ multiplex PCR; TCRdb has only the in-frame clones, and not every one. The sample includes approximately 250,000 clones, approximately 83% of them seen just once. The CDR3 is made up of 16 amino acids. V was cut by 5 bases and J by 4 bases, with 20 bases left in between. Looked up from germline, CDR1 is SGHAT and CDR2 is FQNNGV. This clone was seen a handful of times. Source material: peripheral blood. The sequence was collected from a human donor in a cohort sampled during active COVID-19. The chain uses TRBV11-2 and TRBJ2-5; a possible D gene is TRBD2 (5 bases). CDR3 sequence: CASSQPGLSRGETQYF. The CDR3 nucleotides read TGTGCCAGCAGCCAGCCTGGACTTAGTCGCGGAGAGACCCAGTACTTC. The full variable domain, rest sourced from reference TRBV11-2 and TRBJ2-5, is EAGVAQSPRYKIIEKRQSVAFWCNPISGHATLYWYQQILGQGPKLLIQFQNNGVVDDSQLPKDRFSAERLKGVDSTLKIQPAKLEDSAVYLCASSQPGLSRGETQYFGPGTRLLVL.